One and the same sample provided the 7 T cell receptor beta chains below, sequenced in a study of breast tumors, draining lymph nodes, adjacent tissues. TCRdb re-called the multiplex PCR reads through MiXCR, storing one row per CDR3 protein. Found here are approximately 250,000 distinct CDR3 sequences, 34% of them singletons; the top ten hold about 3.9%. Samples came from axillary lymph nodes draining the breast cancer. Material for sequencing was axillary lymph node tissue. Source of these receptors: a female donor with breast cancer. Some clones in this sample may be carry-over from other donors' samples.

As for this clonotype: A single base separates this from a much larger clone, so it may be a read error. The rearrangement uses TRBV30 and TRBJ2-3; D is possibly TRBD2 (5 bases). V lost 6 bases and J 2 bases, leaving 15 bases between the germline ends. Germline lookup yields CDR1 GTSNPN and CDR2 SVGIG (reference sequence). This CDR3 is built from 14 residues. The CDR3 sequence is CACSDFLPTDTQYF. CDR3 nucleotides: TGTGCCTGCTCGGACTTCCTTCCCACAGATACGCAGTATTTT.

On this clonotype itself: This sequence may be a read error, since a much larger clone differs from it by one base. The chain uses TRBV7-8 and TRBJ2-6; either TRBD1 or TRBD2 may supply D (7 bases each). This CDR3 contains 17 residues. Looked up from germline, CDR1 is SGHVS and CDR2 is FQNEAQ. In nucleotides, the CDR3 is TGTGCCAGCAGCTTAGAGACAGGGCGGGGAGGGGCCAACCTCCTGACTTTC. This translates into CASSLETGRGGANLLTF.

With regard to this clonotype: It is likely a read error, because the conserved phenylalanine at the end of the CDR3 is missing. The gene calls are TRBV12-3 or TRBV12-4 and TRBJ2-1; D gene unclear. The CDR3 is made up of 16 amino acids. V dropped 6 bases and J dropped 0 bases, with 15 bases sitting between them. CDR3 coding DNA: TGTGCCAGCAGCCAAGTTGCAGGAAGCTCCTACAATGAGCAGTTCTCC. Protein: CASSQVAGSSYNEQFS.

This chain links TRBV2 with TRBJ1-6, with no clear D. This CDR3 is built from 16 residues. The ends were cut back, 10 bases at V and 0 bases at J, with 16 bases in the middle. The V gene's germline CDR1 is SNHLY and CDR2 FYNNEI. CDR3 DNA sequence: TGTGCCACTGCCCGGACTAGCGGCTCCTATAATTCACCCCTCCACTTT. Translating gives CATARTSGSYNSPLHF.

In this sample, this clonotype turned up many times. V usage is TRBV6-6 and J usage is TRBJ2-7, with TRBD2 matching 8 bases. Germline V lookup: CDR1 MNHNY, CDR2 SVGAGI (reference sequence). With V trimmed by 8 bases and J by 4 bases, 13 bases remained unmatched. The CDR3 extends over 15 amino acids. CDR3 sequence reads: CASVLSETSVYEQYF. In DNA, the CDR3 is TGTGCCAGCGTCCTCTCGGAGACTAGCGTTTACGAGCAGTACTTC.

Many counts were recorded for this clonotype. The chain joins TRBV7-8 to TRBJ2-6; a possible D gene is TRBD2 (6 bases). The CDR3 length is 18 residues. V lost 5 bases and J lost 4, with 21 bases in between. Germline-derived CDR1 and CDR2 are SGHVS and FQNEAQ. CDR3 nucleotides: TGTGCCAGCAGCCCTCCACAGGAGGGGTTTTACGGGGCCAACGTCCTGACTTTC. Translated, it gives CASSPPQEGFYGANVLTF.

This clonotype was observed many times. V gene TRBV6-1 combines with J gene TRBJ2-3; D is possibly TRBD2 (6 bases). V was cut by 5 bases and J by 4 bases, with 16 bases left in between. This CDR3 region has 15 residues. The germline gives CDR1 MNHNS, CDR2 SASEGT. CDR3 loop: CASSLWREGSDTQYF. The CDR3 nucleotides are TGTGCCAGCAGTTTGTGGAGGGAAGGCTCAGATACGCAGTATTTT.